This T cell receptor beta chain was sequenced during a study of blood T cell repertoires in COVID-19. Across the study: PBMCs, B-cell-depleted T cells, or T cells were the source of the cDNA or gDNA that made up the material.

Sequencing was performed with immunoSEQ multiplex PCR; in TCRdb, only in-frame clones are kept and a portion is missing. The top ten clones hold over 5% of a sample with about 88,000 clones, about 90% of them seen once. CDR3 length: 14 residues. V was trimmed by 2 bases and J by 10 bases, leaving 15 bases between them. Germline CDR1 is MDHEN and CDR2 is SYDVKM. The rearrangement uses TRBV28 and TRBJ2-1, with a weak D call TRBD1 (8 bases). The TCR was taken from a man younger than 35 with COVID-19, enrolled during active disease. The sample consisted of peripheral blood. Written as DNA, the CDR3 is TGTGCCAGCAGTTTACTGGACAGGGAGGGAGAGCAGTTCTTC. This codes for CASSLLDREGEQFF.